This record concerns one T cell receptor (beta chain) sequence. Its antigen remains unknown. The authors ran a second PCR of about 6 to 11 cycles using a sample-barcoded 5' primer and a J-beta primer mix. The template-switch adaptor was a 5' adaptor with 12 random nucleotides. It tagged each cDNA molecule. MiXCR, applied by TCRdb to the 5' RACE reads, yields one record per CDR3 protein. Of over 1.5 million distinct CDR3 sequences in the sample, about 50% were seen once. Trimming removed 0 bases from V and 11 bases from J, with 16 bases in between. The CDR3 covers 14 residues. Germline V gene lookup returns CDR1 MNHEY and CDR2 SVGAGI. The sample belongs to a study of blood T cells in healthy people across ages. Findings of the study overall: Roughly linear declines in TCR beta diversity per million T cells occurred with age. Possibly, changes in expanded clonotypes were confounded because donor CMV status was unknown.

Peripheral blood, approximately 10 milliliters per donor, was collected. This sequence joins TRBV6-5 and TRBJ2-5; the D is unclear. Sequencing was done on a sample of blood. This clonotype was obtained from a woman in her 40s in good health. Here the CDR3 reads CASSYSGPGYKQYF. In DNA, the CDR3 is TGTGCCAGCAGTTACTCTGGGCCTGGATACAAGCAGTACTTC.